These 4 T cell receptor beta chains came from one sample sequenced in a study of shared clonotypes between healthy human individuals. Clones were sequenced by immunoSEQ multiplex PCR, and TCRdb holds only the in-frame ones, with some missing. The sample has a few million clones, 85% to 95% seen once. Sequencing was performed on naive CD4+ T cells from PBMCs. Subset specified: CD45RA+ positively selected. The receptors come from a man aged 18 to 29 in good health. Some clones in this sample may be carry-over from other donors' samples.

This chain links TRBV27 with TRBJ1-2, with a possible D match to TRBD1 (6 bases). The CDR3 spans 16 residues. Germline loops: CDR1 MNHEY, CDR2 SMNVEV (reference sequence). The V gene lost 2 bases and the J gene lost 5 bases, with 18 bases spanning the gap. CDR3 sequence (DNA): TGTGCCAGCAGTTTAATAGGGGCAGGGGTATTTTATGGCTACACCTTC. Translating it yields CASSLIGAGVFYGYTF.

The chain links TRBV27 to TRBJ2-3, with 10 positions matching TRBD2. The ends lost 6 bases at V and 7 bases at J; junction bases unmatched: 19. CDR1 is MNHEY, CDR2 SMNVEV, per germline (reference sequence). This CDR3 region has 18 residues. The CDR3, as DNA: TGTGCCAGCAGCTCCTTCCTACTGGCTAGCGGGAGAGGGAATACGCAGTATTTT. Amino acid sequence: CASSSFLLASGRGNTQYF.

The V call is TRBV5-6, the J call TRBJ1-2, with D tentatively TRBD1 (5 bases). The germline V and J ends were trimmed by 4 bases and 4 bases, with 20 bases remaining between them. The CDR3 consists of 16 residues. The V gene's germline CDR1 is SGHDT and CDR2 YYEEEE. CDR3 nucleotides: TGTGCCAGCAGCCAACCCAAGGGGCAGAAGCTCTATGGCTACACCTTC. This encodes CASSQPKGQKLYGYTF.

The genes are TRBV4-1 and TRBJ2-5, with 9 bases fitting TRBD2. Trimming cost V 3 bases and J 5 bases; bases outside gene matches: 19. The germline CDR1 and CDR2 sequences are MGHRA and YSYEKL. The CDR3 is made up of 19 amino acids. Here the CDR3 DNA reads TGCGCCAGCAGCCAGGCCGACGGGGCGGGAGGGCCTTCTCATGAGACCCAGTACTTC. This codes for CASSQADGAGGPSHETQYF.